This TCR beta chain was identified in a study of response to subunit inactivated influenza vaccine. Trimming removed 4 bases from V and 5 bases from J; junction bases left unmatched: 6. CDR3 length equals 13 residues. Germline V gene sequence: CDR1 DFQATT, CDR2 SNEGSKA (reference sequence). One entry per CDR3 protein results from TCRdb running MiXCR on the RT-PCR reads. The data hold under 850,000 distinct CDR3 sequences, with 15% to 20% observed a single time. The study's findings and limits: A suggestion made by the authors is that each seasonal influenza vaccination recruits few new T cells.

This clonotype turned up a few times. Its antigen remains unknown. The chain is built from TRBV20-1 and TRBJ2-7, with 9 bases lining up with TRBD1. Material: PBMCs from blood, obtained 5 to 6 days after vaccination. This receptor was obtained from a man aged 50-59 years who received an inactivated influenza vaccine. This CDR3 reads CSAKQGAKNEQYF. The CDR3 DNA reads as TGCAGTGCTAAACAGGGGGCTAAGAACGAGCAGTACTTC.